A selection of T cell receptor beta chains follows, all from one sample in a study of cytomegalovirus exposure and HLA in healthy donors. TCRdb's copy holds only in-frame clones and misses some; the assay was immunoSEQ multiplex PCR. The table shows roughly 43,000 clones, with around two thirds occurring only once. The specimen sequenced was PBMCs. Receptors originate from a human donor in good health. CDR3s include the opening cysteine and the closing phenylalanine or tryptophan. D genes are given only for firm matches. Clone sizes are given selectively: once, few, many, or a class where the clone is expanded.

>TRBV15|TRBJ2-7|-|-
TGTGCCACTCGAACAGGGTTTTGGAACGAGCAGTACTTC
CATRTGFWNEQYF
>TRBV9|TRBJ1-2|-|TRBD1
TGTGCCAGCAGCGTAGGGGACAGGGCGATCTATGGCTACACCTTC
CASSVGDRAIYGYTF
>TRBV12-5|TRBJ1-1|-|-
TGTGCTAGTGGTTTGGTATTTAACACTATCACTGAAGCTTTCTTT
CASGLVFNTITEAFF
>TRBV5-1|TRBJ2-7|few|-
TGCGCCAGCAGCTTGAGTATCGAATACGAGCAGTACTTC
CASSLSIEYEQYF
>TRBV2|TRBJ1-6|-|TRBD1
TGTGCCAGCAGTTGGGGACAGGGGAATTCACCCCTCCACTTT
CASSWGQGNSPLHF
>TRBV6-6|TRBJ1-2|-|-
TGTGCCAGCAGCCCCGACAGCAACTATGGCTACACCTTC
CASSPDSNYGYTF
>TRBV2|TRBJ1-5|-|-
TGTGCCACCTCTAATTGGGGGCAACAGCCCCAGCATTTT
CATSNWGQQPQHF
>TRBV6-1|TRBJ1-5|-|TRBD1
TGTGCCAGCAGTTTGGGACAGGGTGGCAATCAGCCCCAGCATTTT
CASSLGQGGNQPQHF
>TRBV15|TRBJ2-3|-|-
TGTGCCACCAGCAGAGGCAGGGTTAGCACAGATACGCAGTATTTT
CATSRGRVSTDTQYF
>TRBV1|TRBJ2-2|-|-
TGCACCAGCAGCCAAGAATCCCGGGGAGTGAACACCGGGGAGCTGTTTTTT
CTSSQESRGVNTGELFF
>TRBV5-1|TRBJ1-2|-|TRBD1
TGCGCCAGCCGCCTGGGCGGACAGGGTATCGGCTATGGCTACACCTTC
CASRLGGQGIGYGYTF
>TRBV5-4|TRBJ2-1|once|TRBD1
TGTGCCAGCAGCTTGATACAGGGGGGTGGGAATGAGCAGTTCTTC
CASSLIQGGGNEQFF
>TRBV30|TRBJ2-7|-|-
TGTGCCTGGAGGCAGAGGGCAGGCGAGCAGTACTTC
CAWRQRAGEQYF
>TRBV5-1|TRBJ1-5|-|-
TGCGCCAGCAGCTTGGCCGGGGGCAATCAGCCCCAGCATTTT
CASSLAGGNQPQHF
>TRBV14|TRBJ2-4|-|-
TGTGCCAGCAGCCAAGATTCTTCGAGGGTAAACATTCAGTACTTC
CASSQDSSRVNIQYF
>TRBV9|TRBJ2-7|once|TRBD1
TGTGCCAGCAGCTCCAGGGACAGGTTCTACGAGCAGTACTTC
CASSSRDRFYEQYF
>TRBV5-4|TRBJ2-7|-|-
TGTGCCAGCAGCGCCGCCGGGACTCCCTCCTACGAGCAGTACTTC
CASSAAGTPSYEQYF
>TRBV7-9|TRBJ1-2|-|-
TGTGCCAGCAGCTCCGAAAAGGGTTGGGGGGGTAACTATGGCTACACCTTC
CASSSEKGWGGNYGYTF
>TRBV14|TRBJ1-5|-|-
TGTGCCAGCAGCCAGTATAGCAATCAGCCCCAGCATTTT
CASSQYSNQPQHF
>TRBV29-1|TRBJ2-2|-|TRBD1
TGCAGCGTCCGGGACAGGGGTCCCGGGGAGCTGTTTTTT
CSVRDRGPGELFF
>TRBV9|TRBJ1-6|once|-
TGTGCCAGCAGCGTAGGCGCGAATTCACCCCTCCACTTT
CASSVGANSPLHF
>TRBV7-7|TRBJ2-3|-|-
TGTGCTAGCAGCTTGAGCGTTACAGATACGCAGTATTTT
CASSLSVTDTQYF
>TRBV14|TRBJ1-5|few|-
TGTGCCAGCAGCCAACCCCCAGAGGGGGATCAGCCCCAGCATTTT
CASSQPPEGDQPQHF
>TRBV5-6|TRBJ1-6|-|-
TGTGCCAGCAGCTTGGCCGTCAATTCACCCCTCCACTTT
CASSLAVNSPLHF
>TRBV30|TRBJ1-2|-|-
TGTGCCTGGAGTGGGTTGAGGAACGACTATGGCTACACCTTC
CAWSGLRNDYGYTF